These T cell receptor beta chains were read from a single sample in a study of vaccination effects on CD4 cells after COVID-19. These receptors have no known antigen. Sequencing was performed with immunoSEQ multiplex PCR; in TCRdb, only in-frame clones are kept and a portion is missing. The sample consists of around 22,000 clones, about three quarters of them appearing once. Here the sequenced sample was CD4+ T cells from PBMCs cultured with HCoV-229E spike peptides, taken before COVID-19 vaccination. Receptors originate from a human donor who received a COVID-19 vaccine. The CDR3 runs from the conserved cysteine through the conserved F or W. Fields, in order: D gene, V gene, J gene, clone size, CDR3 protein, CDR3 DNA. D genes are given only for firm matches. Some rows mark clone size as missing; the rest say once, few, many or name a class of expanded clone.

d_gene: TRBD2; v_gene: TRBV5-1; j_gene: TRBJ2-5; abundance: .; CDR3aa: CASTRAGAGQETQYF; CDR3nt: TGCGCCAGCACCCGAGCGGGAGCTGGGCAAGAGACCCAGTACTTC
d_gene: .; v_gene: TRBV29-1; j_gene: TRBJ1-1; abundance: once; CDR3aa: CSVEAGMNTEAFF; CDR3nt: TGCAGCGTTGAAGCGGGAATGAACACTGAAGCTTTCTTT
d_gene: .; v_gene: TRBV3-1/TRBV3-2; j_gene: TRBJ2-2; abundance: few; CDR3aa: CATQGTAFTGELFF; CDR3nt: TGTGCCACCCAAGGGACCGCGTTCACCGGGGAGCTGTTTTTT
d_gene: .; v_gene: TRBV5-1; j_gene: TRBJ2-2; abundance: .; CDR3aa: CASSSRGDTGELFF; CDR3nt: TGCGCCAGCAGTTCGCGGGGCGACACCGGGGAGCTGTTTTTT
d_gene: TRBD1; v_gene: TRBV2; j_gene: TRBJ2-3; abundance: .; CDR3aa: CASSETGGGTDTQYF; CDR3nt: TGTGCCAGCAGCGAGACAGGGGGCGGCACAGATACGCAGTATTTT
d_gene: .; v_gene: TRBV6-6; j_gene: TRBJ2-1; abundance: .; CDR3aa: CASREGSNYNEQFF; CDR3nt: TGTGCCAGCAGGGAGGGCTCCAACTACAATGAGCAGTTCTTC
d_gene: TRBD1; v_gene: TRBV5-6; j_gene: TRBJ1-6; abundance: .; CDR3aa: CASSSSGGSYNSPLHF; CDR3nt: TGTGCCAGCAGCTCGTCAGGGGGCTCCTATAATTCACCCCTCCACTTT
d_gene: TRBD2; v_gene: TRBV6-6; j_gene: TRBJ2-1; abundance: .; CDR3aa: CASRVSGNNEQFF; CDR3nt: TGTGCCAGCCGGGTTAGCGGGAACAATGAGCAGTTCTTC
d_gene: TRBD2; v_gene: TRBV6-5; j_gene: TRBJ2-1; abundance: .; CDR3aa: CASSYESSGLNEQFF; CDR3nt: TGTGCCAGCAGTTATGAGTCTAGCGGACTCAATGAGCAGTTCTTC
d_gene: .; v_gene: TRBV6-5; j_gene: TRBJ2-7; abundance: .; CDR3aa: CASSYSIGGEAYEQYF; CDR3nt: TGTGCCAGCAGTTACTCCATAGGGGGGGAAGCCTACGAGCAGTACTTC
d_gene: .; v_gene: TRBV2; j_gene: TRBJ1-1; abundance: .; CDR3aa: CASSKQVNTEAFF; CDR3nt: TGTGCCAGCAGTAAACAGGTGAACACTGAAGCTTTCTTT
d_gene: .; v_gene: TRBV4-2; j_gene: TRBJ2-1; abundance: once; CDR3aa: CASSQESSSSYNEQFF; CDR3nt: TGTGCCAGCAGCCAAGAGAGTAGCAGTTCATACAATGAGCAGTTCTTC
d_gene: TRBD1; v_gene: TRBV28; j_gene: TRBJ1-5; abundance: .; CDR3aa: CASSSYTGAADSNQPQHF; CDR3nt: TGTGCCAGCAGTTCCTACACAGGGGCCGCGGATAGCAATCAGCCCCAGCATTTT
d_gene: .; v_gene: TRBV2; j_gene: TRBJ1-3; abundance: .; CDR3aa: CASSEQKLSGNTIYF; CDR3nt: TGTGCCAGCAGTGAGCAGAAGCTCTCTGGAAACACCATATATTTT
d_gene: TRBD2; v_gene: TRBV19; j_gene: TRBJ2-3; abundance: .; CDR3aa: CASSLTSSGGTDTQYF; CDR3nt: TGTGCCAGTAGTCTTACCTCTAGCGGGGGCACAGATACGCAGTATTTT
d_gene: .; v_gene: TRBV7-9; j_gene: TRBJ2-1; abundance: .; CDR3aa: CASSFGWSNNEQFF; CDR3nt: TGTGCCAGCAGCTTTGGCTGGTCAAACAATGAGCAGTTCTTC
d_gene: TRBD1; v_gene: TRBV7-6; j_gene: TRBJ1-1; abundance: .; CDR3aa: CASSTRQGTNTEAFF; CDR3nt: TGTGCCAGCAGCACCAGACAGGGAACTAACACTGAAGCTTTCTTT
d_gene: TRBD2; v_gene: TRBV7-9; j_gene: TRBJ2-3; abundance: .; CDR3aa: CATGGRADTQYF; CDR3nt: TGTGCCACGGGCGGGAGAGCAGATACGCAGTATTTT
d_gene: .; v_gene: TRBV7-2; j_gene: TRBJ2-7; abundance: .; CDR3aa: CASSLNVGSSYEQYF; CDR3nt: TGTGCCAGCAGCTTAAATGTCGGGAGCTCCTACGAGCAGTACTTC
d_gene: .; v_gene: TRBV7-6; j_gene: TRBJ1-5; abundance: .; CDR3aa: CASSEGAGTLNQPQHF; CDR3nt: TGTGCCAGCAGCGAAGGAGCAGGGACCCTCAATCAGCCCCAGCATTTT
d_gene: .; v_gene: TRBV6-2/TRBV6-3; j_gene: TRBJ2-7; abundance: .; CDR3aa: CASSYITGGTYEQYF; CDR3nt: TGTGCCAGCAGTTATATAACGGGGGGCACCTACGAGCAGTACTTC
d_gene: .; v_gene: TRBV19; j_gene: TRBJ1-4; abundance: .; CDR3aa: CASTQGFEKLFF; CDR3nt: TGTGCCAGTACTCAGGGGTTTGAAAAACTGTTTTTT
d_gene: .; v_gene: TRBV25-1; j_gene: TRBJ1-1; abundance: few; CDR3aa: CASSDGKAFF; CDR3nt: TGTGCCAGCAGTGACGGAAAAGCTTTCTTT
d_gene: TRBD1; v_gene: TRBV6-6; j_gene: TRBJ1-6; abundance: .; CDR3aa: CASSNPGGSYNSPLHF; CDR3nt: TGTGCCAGCAGTAACCCAGGGGGCTCCTATAATTCACCCCTCCACTTT
d_gene: .; v_gene: TRBV9; j_gene: TRBJ2-5; abundance: .; CDR3aa: CASSVGDGGQETQYF; CDR3nt: TGTGCCAGCAGCGTAGGGGACGGCGGACAAGAGACCCAGTACTTC
d_gene: TRBD1; v_gene: TRBV10-3; j_gene: TRBJ1-4; abundance: .; CDR3aa: CAIRRGTGEDEKLFF; CDR3nt: TGTGCCATCAGGAGGGGGACAGGAGAGGATGAAAAACTGTTTTTT
d_gene: TRBD2; v_gene: TRBV11-2; j_gene: TRBJ2-1; abundance: .; CDR3aa: CASSPTSGRISANEQFF; CDR3nt: TGTGCCAGCAGCCCAACTAGCGGGAGGATATCAGCCAATGAGCAGTTCTTC
d_gene: TRBD1; v_gene: TRBV9; j_gene: TRBJ1-1; abundance: .; CDR3aa: CASSASIYRGEAFF; CDR3nt: TGTGCCAGCAGCGCTTCCATTTACAGGGGTGAAGCTTTCTTT
d_gene: .; v_gene: TRBV3-1/TRBV3-2; j_gene: TRBJ1-2; abundance: .; CDR3aa: CASRSLDYGYTF; CDR3nt: TGTGCCAGCAGATCGCTCGACTATGGCTACACCTTC
d_gene: TRBD2; v_gene: TRBV18; j_gene: TRBJ2-5; abundance: .; CDR3aa: CASSPRLAGNGETQYF; CDR3nt: TGTGCCAGCTCACCGCGACTAGCGGGAAACGGAGAGACCCAGTACTTC
d_gene: .; v_gene: TRBV5-1; j_gene: TRBJ1-4; abundance: few; CDR3aa: CASSLGVKGEKLFF; CDR3nt: TGCGCCAGCAGCTTAGGGGTAAAGGGAGAAAAACTGTTTTTT
d_gene: TRBD1; v_gene: TRBV3-1/TRBV3-2; j_gene: TRBJ2-2; abundance: .; CDR3aa: CASRYGTGGWNTGELFF; CDR3nt: TGTGCCAGCAGATATGGGACAGGGGGTTGGAACACCGGGGAGCTGTTTTTT
d_gene: .; v_gene: TRBV4-2; j_gene: TRBJ2-7; abundance: .; CDR3aa: CASSQDTSPLIYEQYF; CDR3nt: TGTGCCAGCAGCCAGGACACTAGTCCCCTAATCTACGAGCAGTACTTC
d_gene: TRBD2; v_gene: TRBV9; j_gene: TRBJ2-3; abundance: .; CDR3aa: CASSPYMTSGATDTQYF; CDR3nt: TGTGCCAGCAGCCCGTATATGACTAGCGGGGCCACAGATACGCAGTATTTT
d_gene: .; v_gene: TRBV4-2; j_gene: TRBJ2-7; abundance: few; CDR3aa: CASTLSYEQYF; CDR3nt: TGTGCCAGCACCCTCTCCTACGAGCAGTACTTC
d_gene: .; v_gene: TRBV10-3; j_gene: TRBJ1-1; abundance: .; CDR3aa: CAISEGSGRSGGTEAFF; CDR3nt: TGTGCCATCAGTGAGGGGAGTGGAAGGTCCGGCGGCACTGAAGCTTTCTTT
d_gene: .; v_gene: TRBV6-1; j_gene: TRBJ1-2; abundance: .; CDR3aa: CASSETDWGYTF; CDR3nt: TGTGCCAGCAGTGAGACAGACTGGGGCTACACCTTC
d_gene: .; v_gene: TRBV10-3; j_gene: TRBJ1-2; abundance: .; CDR3aa: CAISVGGLYGYTF; CDR3nt: TGTGCCATCAGTGTCGGGGGCCTCTATGGCTACACCTTC
d_gene: TRBD2; v_gene: TRBV20-1; j_gene: TRBJ2-7; abundance: few; CDR3aa: CSASLTSGTYEQYF; CDR3nt: TGCAGTGCTAGTCTGACTAGCGGGACCTACGAGCAGTACTTC
d_gene: .; v_gene: TRBV5-4; j_gene: TRBJ2-7; abundance: .; CDR3aa: CASSRSSTVDEQYF; CDR3nt: TGTGCCAGCAGCCGGAGTAGTACGGTGGACGAGCAGTACTTC
d_gene: TRBD1; v_gene: TRBV7-2; j_gene: TRBJ2-5; abundance: few; CDR3aa: CASSFPGGETQYF; CDR3nt: TGTGCCAGCAGCTTCCCAGGGGGAGAGACCCAGTACTTC
d_gene: TRBD2; v_gene: TRBV7-2; j_gene: TRBJ2-5; abundance: .; CDR3aa: CASCDSGATAGTQYF; CDR3nt: TGTGCCAGCTGTGATAGCGGGGCAACCGCCGGTACCCAGTACTTC
d_gene: TRBD1; v_gene: TRBV5-1; j_gene: TRBJ1-1; abundance: .; CDR3aa: CASSFEGATEAFF; CDR3nt: TGCGCCAGCAGCTTCGAGGGGGCGACTGAAGCTTTCTTT
d_gene: TRBD1; v_gene: TRBV5-1; j_gene: TRBJ2-7; abundance: .; CDR3aa: CASSLASKDRARQYF; CDR3nt: TGCGCCAGCAGCTTGGCCTCCAAGGACAGGGCGAGGCAGTACTTC
d_gene: .; v_gene: TRBV5-4; j_gene: TRBJ1-2; abundance: few; CDR3aa: CASSLEAERGYTF; CDR3nt: TGTGCCAGCAGCTTGGAGGCCGAGAGGGGCTACACCTTC
d_gene: TRBD2; v_gene: TRBV19; j_gene: TRBJ2-7; abundance: .; CDR3aa: CASSTGTSAFYEQYF; CDR3nt: TGTGCCAGTAGTACCGGGACTAGCGCATTCTACGAGCAGTACTTC
d_gene: .; v_gene: TRBV6-5; j_gene: TRBJ1-4; abundance: once; CDR3aa: CATRPRQGFNEKLFF; CDR3nt: TGTGCCACCCGCCCGCGCCAGGGGTTTAATGAAAAACTGTTTTTT
d_gene: .; v_gene: TRBV9; j_gene: TRBJ1-1; abundance: once; CDR3aa: CASSPRGQSLNTEAFF; CDR3nt: TGTGCCAGCAGCCCCCGAGGTCAGTCCCTTAACACTGAAGCTTTCTTT
d_gene: TRBD2; v_gene: TRBV19; j_gene: TRBJ2-1; abundance: .; CDR3aa: CASRRLAGFDEQFF; CDR3nt: TGTGCCAGTCGCCGACTAGCGGGATTCGATGAGCAGTTCTTC
d_gene: TRBD1; v_gene: TRBV29-1; j_gene: TRBJ1-2; abundance: .; CDR3aa: CSADRGLGYTF; CDR3nt: TGCAGCGCTGACAGGGGGCTTGGCTACACCTTC